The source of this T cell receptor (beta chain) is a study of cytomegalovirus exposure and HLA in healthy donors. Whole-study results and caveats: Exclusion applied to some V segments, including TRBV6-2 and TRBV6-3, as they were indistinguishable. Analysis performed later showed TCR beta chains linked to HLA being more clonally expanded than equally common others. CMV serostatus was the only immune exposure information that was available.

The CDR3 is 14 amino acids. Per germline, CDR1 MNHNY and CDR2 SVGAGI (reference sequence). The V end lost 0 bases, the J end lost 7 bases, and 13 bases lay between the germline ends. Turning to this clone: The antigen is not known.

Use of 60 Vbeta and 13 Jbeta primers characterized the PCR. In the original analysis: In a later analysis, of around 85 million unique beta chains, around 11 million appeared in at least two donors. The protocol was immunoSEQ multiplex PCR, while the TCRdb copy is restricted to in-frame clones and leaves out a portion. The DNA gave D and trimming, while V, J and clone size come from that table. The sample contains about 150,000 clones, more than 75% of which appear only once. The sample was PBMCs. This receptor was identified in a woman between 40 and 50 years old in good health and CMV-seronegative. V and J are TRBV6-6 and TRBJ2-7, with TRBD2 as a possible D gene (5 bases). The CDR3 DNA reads TGTGCCAGCAGTTACTCGAATGTGGGAGAGGAGCAGTACTTC. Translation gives CASSYSNVGEEQYF.